What follows is one TCR beta chain and its context. What it binds is not known. Here immunoSEQ multiplex PCR was the method, and the copy in TCRdb shows in-frame clones only, minus some. The sample records 85,000 to 120,000 clones, roughly 84% being singletons. These data belong to a study of T cell responses to AZD1222 COVID-19 vaccine. Germline V lookup: CDR1 KGHSH, CDR2 LQKENI. V lost 6 bases to trimming and J lost 5 bases, with 8 bases between them. This CDR3 is built from 12 residues. Study results and limitations: After two AZD1222 doses, spike-specific TCR breadth and depth rose versus day 0. Seropositive AZD1222 recipients at baseline numbered only five to seven. Dominant CD4 TCR responses targeted spike regions 160-218 and 743-854.

This chain joins TRBV18 and TRBJ2-1; D ambiguous. The TCR originated in an adult in good health. The sample in question was peripheral blood, obtained on day 0 of AZD1222 vaccination. The CDR3: CASSLGDNEQFF. In nucleotides, the CDR3 is TGTGCCAGCTCCCTCGGCGACAATGAGCAGTTCTTC.